The rows below give T cell receptor beta chains drawn from one sample of a study of blood T cell repertoires in COVID-19. TCRdb's copy holds only in-frame clones and misses some; the assay was immunoSEQ multiplex PCR. This table has about 220,000 clones, roughly 90% appearing once. The sample was PBMCs or T cells enriched from blood (not recorded which). The receptors stem from a woman aged 40-49 years with acute COVID-19. CDR3s include the opening cysteine and the closing phenylalanine or tryptophan. Fields, in order: D gene, V gene, CDR3 length, J gene, clone size, CDR3 protein, CDR3 DNA. D genes are given only for firm matches. Expanded clones are given a class, and other clones once, few, many or no size at all.

>TRBD2|TRBV27|15|TRBJ2-3|-
CASALNRGGTDTQYF
TGTGCCAGCGCCCTCAACCGGGGGGGGACAGATACGCAGTATTTT
>-|TRBV29-1|13|TRBJ1-5|few
CSVGQSLNQPQHF
TGCAGCGTCGGACAGTCCCTAAATCAGCCCCAGCATTTT
>-|TRBV6-5|13|TRBJ1-3|-
CASRGLSGNTIYF
TGTGCCAGTAGGGGCTTAAGTGGAAACACCATATATTTT
>TRBD2|TRBV7-3|15|TRBJ2-3|-
CASSLGGGATDTQYF
TGTGCCAGCAGCTTAGGCGGGGGGGCCACAGATACGCAGTATTTT
>-|TRBV21-1|18|TRBJ2-3|-
CASSKPGTSGRHTDTQYF
TGTGCCAGCAGCAAACCGGGGACTAGCGGAAGGCACACAGATACGCAGTATTTT
>TRBD2|TRBV3-1/TRBV3-2|15|TRBJ2-3|-
CASQLAGAPTDTQYF
TGTGCCAGCCAACTAGCGGGGGCCCCCACAGATACGCAGTATTTT
>TRBD1|TRBV5-1|15|TRBJ2-5|-
CASKTGTGGGETQYF
TGCGCCAGCAAGACCGGGACAGGGGGCGGAGAGACCCAGTACTTC
>-|TRBV12-3/TRBV12-4|12|TRBJ1-2|few
CASSLGAYGYTF
TGTGCCAGCAGTTTAGGCGCTTATGGCTACACCTTC
>TRBD1|TRBV12-3/TRBV12-4|13|TRBJ1-2|once
CASSADRVGGYTF
TGTGCCAGCAGCGCCGACAGGGTGGGAGGCTACACCTTC
>-|TRBV5-6|15|TRBJ2-3|-
CASSLGTYGTDTQYF
TGTGCCAGCAGCTTGGGGACATATGGCACAGATACGCAGTATTTT
>-|TRBV4-2|22|TRBJ1-2|-
CASSQGVILSGVMGASFYGYTF
TGTGCCAGCAGCCAAGGTGTAATTTTGTCGGGCGTGATGGGGGCGTCCTTTTATGGCTACACCTTC
>TRBD1|TRBV7-2|15|TRBJ2-7|few
CASSSTGTGAYEQYF
TGTGCCAGCAGCTCCACCGGGACAGGAGCCTACGAGCAGTACTTC
>-|TRBV12-3/TRBV12-4|12|TRBJ1-1|-
CATSIRGTEAFF
TGTGCCACCAGTATACGGGGCACTGAAGCTTTCTTT
>-|TRBV30|14|TRBJ1-4|-
CAWSVGGGGEKLFF
TGTGCCTGGAGTGTTGGGGGAGGAGGTGAAAAACTGTTTTTT
>-|TRBV7-9|10|TRBJ1-2|-
CATTGRGYTF
TGTGCGACGACGGGGAGAGGCTACACCTTC
>-|TRBV12-3/TRBV12-4|13|TRBJ1-1|-
CASSFSSSSQAFF
TGTGCCAGCAGTTTTTCTTCTTCTAGTCAAGCTTTCTTT
>TRBD1|TRBV18|14|TRBJ1-2|-
CASSPGQDPYGYTF
TGTGCCAGCTCTCCGGGACAGGATCCTTATGGCTACACCTTC
>TRBD1|TRBV7-8|16|TRBJ2-6|-
CASWGQGAFGANVLTF
TGTGCCAGTTGGGGACAGGGGGCTTTTGGGGCCAACGTCCTGACTTTC
>TRBD2|TRBV9|14|TRBJ2-1|-
CASSTSALYNEQFF
TGTGCCAGCAGCACTAGCGCGCTTTACAATGAGCAGTTCTTC
>-|TRBV10-2|14|TRBJ1-2|-
CASSELKGLGGYTF
TGCGCCAGCAGTGAGCTTAAGGGGTTGGGAGGCTACACCTTC
>-|TRBV7-9|13|TRBJ2-7|-
CASSFRQGYEQYF
TGTGCCAGCAGCTTTCGCCAGGGCTACGAGCAGTACTTC
>TRBD1|TRBV7-9|17|TRBJ1-4|-
CASSTPDRGATNEKLFF
TGTGCCAGCAGCACCCCGGACAGGGGGGCAACTAATGAAAAACTGTTTTTT
>TRBD1|TRBV5-6|13|TRBJ1-2|-
CASYRTGGYGYTF
TGTGCCAGCTACCGGACAGGCGGCTATGGCTACACCTTC
>TRBD1|TRBV7-3|14|TRBJ1-6|-
CASSFGTGTSPLHF
TGTGCCAGCAGCTTTGGGACAGGGACTTCACCCCTCCACTTT